A single sample is the source of the 22 T cell receptor beta chains below, sequenced in a study of neurological immune-mediated disorders. TCRdb re-called the 5' RACE reads with MiXCR, one entry per CDR3 protein. The sample lists about 74,000 distinct CDR3 sequences, less than 5.5% occurring once. Material: PBMCs. The receptors were gathered from a man between 18 and 29 years old with multiple sclerosis.

In its sample, this clonotype was seen many times. V usage is TRBV5-1 and J usage is TRBJ1-1; 7 bases are a match to TRBD1. The CDR3 covers 14 residues. J gave up 6 bases and V 1 base, and 6 bases lay outside the gene matches. Germline CDR1 SGHRS, CDR2 YFSETQ. The DNA of the CDR3 is TGCGCCAGCAGCTTGCATACAGGGGTACCTGAAGCTTTCTTT. Its translation: CASSLHTGVPEAFF.

This clonotype was found many times. The chain employs TRBV12-3 or TRBV12-4 and TRBJ1-1; D is undetermined. The germline V and J ends were trimmed by 3 bases and 2 bases, with 10 bases remaining between them. The CDR3 runs to 14 residues. In DNA, the CDR3 is TGTGCCAGCAGTTTGCAAGGATTCAACACTGAAGCTTTCTTT. This codes for CASSLQGFNTEAFF.

Points on this clonotype: At one of its ends the junction is not consistent with the germline gene, which may arise from a read error. V gene TRBV20-1 combines with J gene TRBJ1-6; possible D gene TRBD1, 6 bases. There are 16 residues in the CDR3. CDR1 is DFQATT, CDR2 SNEGSKA, per germline (reference sequence). The CDR3 here is CSARDNLGSYNSPLNF. The CDR3 DNA follows: TGCAGTGCCCGGGACAATCTAGGATCCTATAATTCACCCCTCAACTTT.

This clonotype was detected many times. The rearrangement uses TRBV5-1 and TRBJ2-1; no clear D gene. This CDR3 is built from 13 residues. Germline values: CDR1 SGHRS, CDR2 YFSETQ. The V end lost 0 bases, the J end lost 3 bases, and 4 bases lay between the germline ends. In nucleotides, the CDR3 is TGCGCCAGCAGCTTGGGAGACTACAATGAGCAGTTCTTC. It specifies CASSLGDYNEQFF.

The sample holds many counts of this clonotype. J is TRBJ2-7 and V is TRBV20-1, with 10 nucleotides matching TRBD2. The V gene end was trimmed by 1 base and the J gene end by 3 bases; junction bases not matched to a gene: 0. Germline lookup yields CDR1 DFQATT and CDR2 SNEGSKA (reference sequence). The CDR3 is made up of 13 amino acids. For the CDR3, the DNA is TGCAGTGCTAGAGGACTAGCGGGCTACGAGCAGTACTTC. Amino acids: CSARGLAGYEQYF.

This clonotype has a handful of counts. V and J are TRBV6-5 and TRBJ2-3; 9 bases map to TRBD2. Germline V gene lookup returns CDR1 MNHEY and CDR2 SVGAGI. The CDR3 covers 15 residues. Unmatched junction bases numbered 8, after V lost 8 bases and J lost 2 bases. The CDR3 DNA sequence: TGTGCCAGCGCTCCCGGGACTAGCCACACAGATACGCAGTATTTT. This encodes CASAPGTSHTDTQYF.

This clonotype appeared many times. One base away lies a much larger clone, so this may be a sequencing read error. The genes are TRBV28 and TRBJ1-1; weak D call: TRBD1 (6 bases). Trimming shortened V by 7 bases and J by 1 base, and 10 bases separated the two germline ends. The CDR3 totals 13 residues. The germline CDR1 and CDR2 sequences are MDHEN and SYDVKM. The CDR3 DNA reads TGTGCCAGCACGGGACAAACGAACACTGAAGCTTTCTTT. Encoded protein: CASTGQTNTEAFF.

The chain links TRBV19 to TRBJ1-1; a weak D match, TRBD1 (6 bases). CDR1 and CDR2 (germline): LNHDA, SQIVND (reference sequence). This CDR3 is built from 13 residues. V was cut by 5 bases and J by 2 bases, with 9 bases left in between. Here the CDR3 DNA reads TGTGCCAGTAGTTCGGGACACAACACTGAAGCTTTCTTT. Residues: CASSSGHNTEAFF.

This clonotype has at least ten counts. The chain couples TRBV5-1 to TRBJ1-6; TRBD1 is a possible D gene (6 bases). CDR1 and CDR2 (germline): SGHRS, YFSETQ. The CDR3 spans 14 residues. Trimming took 2 bases from V and 9 from J, leaving 12 bases between them. CDR3 residues: CASSFDSRGSPLHF. CDR3 DNA sequence: TGCGCCAGCAGCTTTGACAGCAGGGGTTCACCCCTCCACTTT.

This clonotype was counted at least ten times. The rearrangement joins TRBV7-9 to TRBJ1-2; D remains ambiguous. CDR3 size: 12 residues. V was trimmed by 1 base and J by 5 bases, leaving 5 bases between them. Germline values: CDR1 SEHNR, CDR2 FQNEAQ (reference sequence). The CDR3 reads CASSLEGYGYTF. CDR3 bases: TGTGCCAGCAGCTTAGAAGGGTATGGCTACACCTTC. The complete variable domain, with remaining parts taken from reference TRBV7-9 and TRBJ1-2, reads DTGVSQNPRHKITKRGQNVTFRCDPISEHNRLYWYRQTLGQGPEFLTYFQNEAQLEKSRLLSDRFSAERPKGSFSTLEIQRTEQGDSAMYLCASSLEGYGYTFGSGTRLTVV.

This clonotype was counted at least ten times. CDR3 in amino acids: CSARGDRLGSPLHF. The CDR3 DNA is TGCAGTGCTAGGGGTGACCGGTTAGGGTCACCCCTCCACTTT. The chain is built from TRBV20-1 and TRBJ1-6; D is unresolved. Germline loops: CDR1 DFQATT, CDR2 SNEGSKA (reference sequence). V lost 3 bases and J lost 10, with 16 bases in between. The CDR3 contains 14 residues.

The table lists this clonotype with many counts. The rearrangement uses TRBV21-1 and TRBJ2-3; no check of the table's D call, TRBD1, against the DNA was made. TRBV21-1 has pseudogene status. The CDR3 is 19 residues long. The CDR3 reads CASSKGPIMKKTSTDTQYF. The CDR3 nucleotides read TGTGCCAGCAGCAAGGGTCCCATCATGAAAAAAACTAGCACAGATACGCAGTATTTT.

In its sample, this clonotype was seen many times. The genes are TRBV20-1 and TRBJ2-7; no clear D. V was cut by 3 bases and J by 6 bases, with 18 bases left in between. This CDR3 contains 14 residues. Germline V CDR1 and CDR2: DFQATT, SNEGSKA (reference sequence). The CDR3 reads CSASIPMGGTEQYF. CDR3 nucleotide sequence: TGCAGTGCTAGTATCCCTATGGGTGGAACCGAGCAGTACTTC.

This clonotype was seen ten or more times. This chain uses TRBV20-1 with TRBJ1-1, with unresolved D. The germline CDR1 and CDR2 sequences are DFQATT and SNEGSKA (reference sequence). V lost 0 bases and J lost 10, with 18 bases in between. The CDR3 runs to 14 residues. DNA for the CDR3: TGCAGTGCTAGAGATAGTGGAATGGGCCGGGTAGCTTTCTTT. Translating it yields CSARDSGMGRVAFF.

This clonotype was counted ten times or more. V and J are TRBV10-3 and TRBJ2-7, with TRBD1 matching 7 bases. The CDR3 covers 12 residues. Per the germline V gene, CDR1 is ENHRY and CDR2 is SYGVKD. The J segment lost 5 bases and the V segment lost 8 bases, leaving 6 bases of the junction unmatched. In DNA form, the CDR3 reads TGTGCCATCTCACAGGGGCTCCACGAGCAGTACTTC. Its translation: CAISQGLHEQYF.

This clonotype was recorded many times. V usage is TRBV5-6 and J usage is TRBJ2-6; 10 bases map to TRBD1. Germline loops: CDR1 SGHDT, CDR2 YYEEEE. J was trimmed by 0 bases and V by 4 bases; bases with no gene match: 4. There are 17 residues in the CDR3. CDR3 region: CASSADRGHSGANVLTF. In nucleotides, the CDR3 is TGTGCCAGCAGCGCCGACAGGGGGCACTCTGGGGCCAACGTCCTGACTTTC.

This clonotype has a count of ten or more. V usage is TRBV20-1 and J usage is TRBJ2-7; 9 positions match TRBD2. The V segment lost 0 bases and the J segment 0 bases; nucleotides outside the gene matches: 6. Germline CDR1 and CDR2: DFQATT and SNEGSKA (reference sequence). The CDR3 is made up of 16 amino acids. The CDR3 spells CSARDRSGSSSYEQYF. The CDR3 DNA follows: TGCAGTGCTAGAGATCGTAGCGGGAGCAGCTCCTACGAGCAGTACTTC.

This clonotype has at least ten counts. The chain employs TRBV5-1 and TRBJ2-7; 9 bases match TRBD1. There are 16 residues in the CDR3. From germline, CDR1 is SGHRS and CDR2 YFSETQ. With V trimmed by 4 bases and J by 7 bases, 15 bases remained unmatched. The CDR3 is CASSPRTGEIATEQYF. The CDR3 region has the DNA TGCGCCAGCAGCCCGCGGACAGGGGAGATCGCTACAGAGCAGTACTTC. The full variable domain, rest sourced from reference TRBV5-1 and TRBJ2-7, is KAGVTQTPRYLIKTRGQQVTLSCSPISGHRSVSWYQQTPGQGLQFLFEYFSETQRNKGNFPGRFSGRQFSNSRSEMNVSTLELGDSALYLCASSPRTGEIATEQYFGPGTRLTVT.

This clonotype was recorded many times. This sequence joins TRBV4-2 and TRBJ2-1, with D maybe TRBD2 (5 bases). Deletions cut 2 bases from V and 5 bases from J, with 7 bases between. The CDR3 is 13 residues long. Germline assignment: CDR1 LGHNA and CDR2 YNFKEQ. The CDR3 is CASSQPLDNEQFF. The CDR3 DNA reads TGTGCCAGCAGCCAACCACTAGACAATGAGCAGTTCTTC.

This clonotype was recorded many times. The chain uses TRBV12-3 or TRBV12-4 and TRBJ1-1; tentative D call: TRBD1 (6 bases). V was trimmed by 5 bases and J by 3 bases, leaving 13 bases between them. This CDR3 comprises 14 residues. The DNA of the CDR3 is TGTGCCAGCAGTCCGGGACACCGTTACACTGAAGCTTTCTTT. Encoded protein: CASSPGHRYTEAFF.

Ten or more counts support this clonotype. The gene calls are TRBV5-6 and TRBJ1-3; unclear D gene. This CDR3 is built from 12 residues. CDR1 is SGHDT and CDR2 is YYEEEE in the germline V gene. The germline V and J ends were trimmed by 2 bases and 11 bases, with 11 bases remaining between them. The CDR3 here is CASSFLGSAIYF. The CDR3 nucleotides are TGTGCCAGCAGCTTTTTGGGGAGCGCCATATATTTT. Complete variable domain (other parts from reference TRBV5-6 and TRBJ1-3): DAGVTQSPTHLIKTRGQQVTLRCSPKSGHDTVSWYQQALGQGPQFIFQYYEEEERQRGNFPDRFSGHQFPNYSSELNVNALLLGDSALYLCASSFLGSAIYFGEGSWLTVV.

This clonotype showed up many times. This chain uses TRBV19 with TRBJ1-1, with D perhaps matching TRBD1 (6 bases). The CDR3 length is 13 residues. Germline CDR1 LNHDA, CDR2 SQIVND (reference sequence). Trimming left V 6 bases short and J 4 bases short, with 12 bases between. CDR3 protein: CASSRRGLTEAFF. CDR3 nucleotide sequence: TGTGCCAGTAGCCGCCGGGGGCTCACTGAAGCTTTCTTT.